What follows are 20 T cell receptor beta chains derived from one specimen sequenced in a study of identical twins. TCRdb ran MiXCR on the 5' RACE reads and lists one entry per CDR3 protein. The top ten hold about 0.3% of the sample, which has about 1.7 million distinct CDR3 sequences, about 32% seen once. The sequencing input was cord blood. These receptors were collected from a newborn girl in good health.

This clonotype was observed a handful of times. CDR3 region: CASSVREGAYGYTF. The CDR3 DNA follows: TGCGCCAGCAGCGTCCGGGAGGGAGCCTATGGCTACACCTTC. The V and J genes are TRBV4-1 and TRBJ1-2; D remains ambiguous. V was clipped by 5 bases and J by 4 bases, with 14 bases between them. The CDR3 is 14 amino acids. Germline values: CDR1 MGHRA, CDR2 YSYEKL.

This chain joins TRBV12-3 or TRBV12-4 and TRBJ2-5; 13 bases are a match to TRBD2. The junction had 14 bases not matched to a gene; V was cut back by 5 bases and J by 11 bases. This CDR3 has 16 amino acids. CDR3: CASSRLAGGQANEQYF. The CDR3 bases are TGTGCCAGCAGTCGACTAGCGGGAGGACAAGCCAATGAGCAGTACTTC.

This clonotype was counted at least ten times. The V call is TRBV10-3, the J call TRBJ2-7; D not certain. V lost 7 bases and J lost 2, with 12 bases in between. Germline CDR1 reads ENHRY; CDR2 reads SYGVKD. The CDR3 contains 13 residues. CDR3 amino acids: CAINHPDTYEQYF. The CDR3 nucleotides are TGTGCCATCAACCATCCTGACACCTACGAGCAGTACTTC.

The V gene is TRBV7-8, the J gene TRBJ2-5; the D is unclear. Germline V CDR1 and CDR2: SGHVS, FQNEAQ. The V and J ends lost 6 bases and 11 bases respectively, with 25 bases between them. The CDR3 has 15 amino acids. CDR3 region: CASSYTASSYNEQYF. In DNA, the CDR3 is TGTGCCAGCAGTTATACAGCGAGCTCCTACAATGAGCAGTACTTC. The complete variable domain, with remaining parts taken from reference TRBV7-8 and TRBJ2-5, reads GAGVSQSPRYKVAKRGQDVALRCDPISGHVSLFWYQQALGQGPEFLTYFQNEAQLDKSGLPSDRFFAERPEGSVSTLKIQRTQQEDSAVYLCASSYTASSYNEQYFGPGTRLLVL.

The chain employs TRBV10-3 and TRBJ2-1; D may be TRBD1 or TRBD2 (6 bases each). Germline V CDR1 and CDR2: ENHRY, SYGVKD. With 3 bases removed from V and 3 bases from J, the gap between germline ends came to 9 bases. The CDR3 sequence is 14 residues long. The CDR3 protein is CAISEGGGYNEQFF. In DNA, the CDR3 is TGTGCCATCAGTGAAGGGGGAGGCTACAATGAGCAGTTCTTC.

A single count supports this clonotype. The V call is TRBV20-1, the J call TRBJ2-1; TRBD2 matches 7 bases. The DNA end is a closer match to TRBJ2-7, so the J assignment may be wrong. Germline loops: CDR1 DFQATT, CDR2 SNEGSKA (reference sequence). This CDR3 comprises 18 residues. CDR3 protein: CSARGQGFGGSSYNEQYF. The CDR3, as DNA: TGCAGTGCTAGGGGGCAGGGATTCGGCGGGAGCTCCTACAATGAGCAGTACTTC.

This clonotype was recorded once. CDR3 bases: TGCAGCGTTGAGTATCTCTCGGACAGGTCCTACAATGAGCAGTACTTC. Protein product: CSVEYLSDRSYNEQYF. The gene calls are TRBV29-1 and TRBJ2-7; TRBD1 matches 7 bases. This CDR3 has 16 residues. Germline loops: CDR1 SQVTM, CDR2 ANQGSEA. V shed 3 bases, J shed 7 bases, and the junction held 18 bases outside the gene matches.

The genes are TRBV10-3 and TRBJ2-7, with 7 bases lining up with TRBD2. With 9 bases clipped from V and 0 bases from J, the junction kept 11 bases outside the gene matches. In germline, CDR1 is ENHRY, CDR2 SYGVKD. This CDR3 has 15 amino acids. The CDR3 spells CAISSGGGSSYEQYF. DNA for the CDR3: TGTGCCATTTCAAGTGGGGGAGGGAGCTCCTACGAGCAGTACTTC.

This clonotype was observed a few times. The CDR3 sequence: CASSRREQYF. Here the CDR3 DNA reads TGTGCCAGCAGTAGGCGGGAGCAGTACTTC. The rearrangement joins TRBV2 to TRBJ2-7; D ambiguous. This CDR3 is 10 amino acids long. Germline loops: CDR1 SNHLY, CDR2 FYNNEI. With 5 bases removed from V and 7 bases from J, the gap between germline ends came to 6 bases. Full variable domain (missing parts from reference TRBV2 and TRBJ2-7): EPEVTQTPSHQVTQMGQEVILRCVPISNHLYFYWYRQILGQKVEFLVSFYNNEISEKSEIFDDQFSVERPDGSNFTLKIRSTKLEDSAMYFCASSRREQYFGPGTRLTVT.

This clonotype was recorded a few times. The chain carries TRBV29-1 and TRBJ2-1; 9 positions agree with TRBD2. CDR3 length equals 16 residues. Germline CDR1 reads SQVTM; CDR2 reads ANQGSEA. J was trimmed by 3 bases and V by 0 bases; bases with no gene match: 6. CDR3: CSVEDIFSGSYNEQFF. Written as DNA, the CDR3 is TGCAGCGTTGAAGATATTTTTAGCGGGAGCTACAATGAGCAGTTCTTC.

This clonotype was observed many times. DNA of the CDR3: TGCAGTGCTAGACTAGTTTACGAGCAGTACTTC. It specifies CSARLVYEQYF. The V and J genes are TRBV20-1 and TRBJ2-7; the D is unclear. CDR3 size: 11 residues. CDR1 DFQATT and CDR2 SNEGSKA come from the germline V gene (reference sequence). V lost 2 bases, J lost 4 bases, and 6 bases lay in between.

V gene TRBV20-1 combines with J gene TRBJ2-7, with D unresolved. V was cut by 6 bases and J by 1 base, with 16 bases left in between. CDR1 and CDR2 from the germline V gene are DFQATT and SNEGSKA (reference sequence). This CDR3 contains 14 residues. The CDR3 spells CSAAPQSLSYEQYF. DNA of the CDR3: TGCAGTGCGGCTCCACAGAGCCTTTCCTACGAGCAGTACTTC.

This chain uses TRBV6-5 with TRBJ1-2; no clear D gene. Trimming took 0 bases from V and 6 from J, leaving 17 bases between them. The CDR3 consists of 16 residues. Germline V gene data show CDR1 as MNHEY and CDR2 as SVGAGI. DNA for the CDR3: TGTGCCAGCAGTTACTCGGCGCAACCTACCCCACATGGCTACACCTTC. The encoded protein is CASSYSAQPTPHGYTF.

In this sample, this clonotype turned up once. The V gene is TRBV5-1, the J gene TRBJ1-1; 10 bases agree with TRBD1. Germline CDR1 is SGHRS and CDR2 is YFSETQ. With 1 base clipped from V and 6 bases from J, the junction kept 6 bases outside the gene matches. The CDR3 is 15 amino acids. The CDR3 loop is CASSLLGQGDAEAFF. CDR3 in DNA: TGCGCCAGCAGCTTGCTAGGACAGGGGGACGCTGAAGCTTTCTTT.

The chain is built from TRBV28 and TRBJ1-5; D call uncertain. CDR3 length: 15 amino acids. Germline CDR1 reads MDHEN; CDR2 reads SYDVKM. Trimming cost V 7 bases and J 2 bases, with 15 bases left between them. The CDR3 sequence is CASTQPRSGNQPQHF. CDR3 DNA sequence: TGTGCCAGCACCCAACCTCGGTCGGGCAATCAGCCCCAGCATTTT.

This chain uses TRBV25-1 with TRBJ2-2; possible D gene TRBD1, 6 bases. This CDR3 has 14 residues. Per germline, CDR1 MGHDK and CDR2 SYGVNS. V was cut by 5 bases and J by 5 bases, with 12 bases left in between. CDR3 sequence: CASSSRGGTGELFF. The CDR3 DNA sequence: TGTGCCAGCAGTAGCAGGGGCGGGACCGGGGAGCTGTTTTTT.

The rearrangement links TRBV20-1 to TRBJ1-6; tentative D call: TRBD1 (5 bases). Germline CDR1 DFQATT, CDR2 SNEGSKA (reference sequence). The CDR3 spans 13 residues. The V and J ends lost 3 bases and 8 bases respectively, with 11 bases between them. As DNA, the CDR3 is TGCAGTGCTAGCGGGGCCAGCCATTCACCCCTCCACTTT. It specifies CSASGASHSPLHF.

This clonotype was picked up a small number of times. The chain joins TRBV5-5 to TRBJ1-1; no firm D call. The CDR3 is 11 amino acids. Trimming shortened V by 4 bases and J by 6 bases, and 7 bases separated the two germline ends. The V gene's germline CDR1 is SGHKS and CDR2 YYEKEE (reference sequence). The DNA for the CDR3 is TGTGCCAGCAGCCCCGGCCCTGAAGCTTTCTTT. This codes for CASSPGPEAFF.

This clonotype was counted between two and nine times. The chain has TRBV6-1 and TRBJ1-4, with D unresolved. V lost 4 bases and J 3 bases, leaving 9 bases between the germline ends. Per germline, CDR1 MNHNS and CDR2 SASEGT. The CDR3 is 14 residues long. The CDR3 reads CASSARRANEKLFF. The DNA for the CDR3 is TGTGCCAGCAGTGCCCGGCGGGCTAATGAAAAACTGTTTTTT.

The V and J genes are TRBV21-1 and TRBJ1-2; no check of the table's D call, TRBD1, against the DNA was made. TRBV21-1 is termed a pseudogene. The CDR3 contains 14 residues. CDR3 sequence reads: CASSKGQAGYGYTF. In DNA form, the CDR3 reads TGTGCCAGCAGCAAAGGACAGGCTGGCTATGGCTACACCTTC.